The sequence of this T cell receptor (beta chain) was determined in a study of T cell changes during pregnancy in multiple sclerosis. This clone occurred once. TCRdb's copy holds only in-frame clones and misses some; the assay was immunoSEQ multiplex PCR. Here the sample spans about 100,000 clones, approximately 94% being singletons. The germline V gene encodes CDR1 SGHRS and CDR2 YFSETQ. The CDR3 is 15 residues long. With 3 bases clipped from V and 1 base from J, the junction kept 5 bases outside the gene matches. The genes are TRBV5-1 and TRBJ2-3, with 7 bases identical to TRBD2. This material consisted of peripheral blood, taken in the second trimester of pregnancy. The receptor was isolated from a female donor with multiple sclerosis, enrolled in a pregnancy study. The DNA for the CDR3 is TGCGCCAGCAGCTCCGAGAGCGGGGGCACAGATACGCAGTATTTT. Its translation: CASSSESGGTDTQYF.